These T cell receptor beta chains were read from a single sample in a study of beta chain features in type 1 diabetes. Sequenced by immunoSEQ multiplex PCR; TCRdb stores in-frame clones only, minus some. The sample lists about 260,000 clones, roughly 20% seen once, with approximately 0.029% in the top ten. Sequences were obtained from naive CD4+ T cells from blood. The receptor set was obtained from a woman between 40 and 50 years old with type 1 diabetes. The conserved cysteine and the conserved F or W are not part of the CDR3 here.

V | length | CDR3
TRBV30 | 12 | AWNIAGGGETQY
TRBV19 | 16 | ASSVVVREGQNNNEQF
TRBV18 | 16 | ASSLGQGAGLAKNIQY
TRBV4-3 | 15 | ASSAETGRGRMETQY
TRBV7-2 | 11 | ASSLLGSYEQY
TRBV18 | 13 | ASSPGQLLPNGYT
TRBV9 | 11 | ASSVQGQGNPF
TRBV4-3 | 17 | ASSQATAGGSRAKNIQY
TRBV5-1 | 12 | ASSLESANTEAF
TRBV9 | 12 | ASSPLVGSFEQY
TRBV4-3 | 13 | ASSQAGGKAGELF
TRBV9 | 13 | ASSEAGGFYNEQF
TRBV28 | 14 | ASSPPRQGFYNEQF
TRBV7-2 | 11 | ASRLSGNTEAF
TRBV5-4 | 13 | ASSLDSGRYNEQF
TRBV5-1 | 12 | ASSVGTSGDEQY
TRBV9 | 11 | ASSPGLNTEAF
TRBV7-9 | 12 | ASSLTGKPDEQY
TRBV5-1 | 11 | ASSPLGGQPQH
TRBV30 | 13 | AWSSGTGGFQPQH
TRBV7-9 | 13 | ASSAPGLAAYEQY
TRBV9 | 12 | ASSNGQGGETQY
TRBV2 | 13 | ASSSQGATNEKLF
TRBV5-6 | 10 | ASSAGQPTQY
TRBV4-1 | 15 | ASSQDERGGPNQPQH
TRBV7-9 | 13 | ASSWQGATTDGYT
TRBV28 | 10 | ASGIAPGELF
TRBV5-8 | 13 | ASSYRGGGEETQY
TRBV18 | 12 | ASSPREGVREAF